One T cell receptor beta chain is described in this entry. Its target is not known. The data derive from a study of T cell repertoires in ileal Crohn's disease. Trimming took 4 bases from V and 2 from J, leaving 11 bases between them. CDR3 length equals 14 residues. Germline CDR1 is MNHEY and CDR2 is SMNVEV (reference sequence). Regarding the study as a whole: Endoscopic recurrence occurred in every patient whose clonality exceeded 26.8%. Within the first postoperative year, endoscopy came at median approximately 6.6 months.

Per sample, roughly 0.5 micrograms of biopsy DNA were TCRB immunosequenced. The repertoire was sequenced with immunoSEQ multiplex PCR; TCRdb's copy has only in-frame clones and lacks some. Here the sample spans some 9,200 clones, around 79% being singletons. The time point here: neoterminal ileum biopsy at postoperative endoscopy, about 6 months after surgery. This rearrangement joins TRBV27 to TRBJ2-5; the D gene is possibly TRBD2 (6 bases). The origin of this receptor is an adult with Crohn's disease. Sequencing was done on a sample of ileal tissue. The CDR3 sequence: CASSSIGLQETQYF. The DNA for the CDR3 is TGTGCCAGCAGTTCCATCGGACTACAAGAGACCCAGTACTTC.